These 5 T cell receptor beta chains originate from one sample sequenced in a study of CD8+CD57+ T cells in acquired aplastic anemia (dated by TCRdb to the late 2010s). The sequencer listed for this sample is Illumina HiSeq 2000. Genomic DNA served as template for TCR beta VDJ combination and CDR3 sequence profiling. TCRdb reanalyzed the raw reads on its own, using fastp at Q25 for trimming and MiXCR for clone calling, and kept in-frame beta chains. Rows are combined by CDR3 protein, so each entry shows the most common genes and DNA. The sample yields roughly 200,000 distinct CDR3 sequences; around 63% were counted once. Of the sample, 25% to 30% is held by the ten largest clones. Source material: sorted CD4+, CD8+, or CD8+CD57+ T cells (not recorded which) from PBMCs. The receptors were sampled from a human donor in good health.

This rearrangement joins TRBV10-3 to TRBJ2-1; 10 positions agree with TRBD2. This CDR3 contains 15 residues. Germline lookup yields CDR1 ENHRY and CDR2 SYGVKD. The trim removed 5 bases at V and 3 bases at J, leaving 4 bases unmatched. DNA for the CDR3: TGTGCCATCAGTCACGGGACTAGCGACTACAATGAGCAGTTCTTC. It is translated as CAISHGTSDYNEQFF.

This clonotype has ten or more counts. The chain's CDR3 is CSVVSANEQYF. In DNA form, the CDR3 reads TGCAGCGTTGTGTCGGCGAACGAGCAGTACTTC. The V call is TRBV29-1, the J call TRBJ2-7, with D unresolved. The V and J ends lost 4 bases and 5 bases respectively, with 9 bases between them. The CDR3 has 11 amino acids. The germline V gene has CDR1 SQVTM and CDR2 ANQGSEA.

Regarding this clonotype: At one end, the junction sequence differs from germline, possibly due to a read error. The rearrangement links TRBV20-1 to TRBJ2-1; D tentatively fits TRBD1 or TRBD2 (6 bases each). The CDR3 runs to 15 residues. Germline CDR1 reads DFQATT; CDR2 reads SNEGSKA (reference sequence). Written as DNA, the CDR3 is TGCAGTGCAAGGGAAGTCGGGGGCTCCTACAATGGGCAGTTCTTC. Its translation is CSAREVGGSYNGQFF.

This chain connects TRBV7-3 to TRBJ2-3; 11 nucleotides agree with TRBD2. The V gene's germline CDR1 is SGHTA and CDR2 FQGTGA. The CDR3 loop spans 16 amino acids. Trimming cost V 5 bases and J 4 bases; bases outside gene matches: 8. CDR3 DNA sequence: TGTGCCAGCAGCCTCATGGGTAGCGGGGGGGCAGATACGCAGTATTTT. Residues: CASSLMGSGGADTQYF.

The rearrangement uses TRBV7-2 and TRBJ2-5; D is uncertain. This CDR3 has 11 amino acids. CDR1 and CDR2 from the germline V gene are SGHTA and FQGNSA. The V gene lost 7 bases and the J gene lost 3 bases, with 6 bases spanning the gap. CDR3 DNA sequence: TGTGCCAGCAACCCCGAAGAGACCCAGTACTTC. As protein: CASNPEETQYF.